This record looks at one TCR beta chain sequence and its context. It has no known antigen specificity. Base qualities are not provided; no much larger clone lies one nucleotide away. The data belong to a study of OX40 agonist ivuxolimab in advanced cancers. A note on the overall study: Ivuxolimab was a fully human IgG2 agonistic monoclonal antibody targeting the costimulatory receptor OX40 (CD134). The dose-escalation cohort was around 83% male with a mean age of roughly 60 years, ranging from about 20 to 85. The paper covers the monotherapy dose-escalation part of the phase I ivuxolimab trial, which included N of about 56 patients. Intravenous ivuxolimab was administered to patients every 2 weeks at six dose levels: 0.01, 0.1, 0.3, 1.5, 3 and 10 mg/kg. Partial responses were achieved by three dose-escalation patients, of whom one had hepatocellular carcinoma and two had cutaneous melanoma. Of the approximately 50 dose-escalation patients, hepatocellular carcinoma was present in some 19, melanoma in approximately 15, renal cell carcinoma in 9 and head and neck cancer in 9. Patients were allowed to have had prior anti-PD-1, anti-PD-L1 or anti-CTLA-4 therapy, and 40% of the dose-escalation patients had been treated with checkpoint inhibitors. The purpose of peripheral TCRbeta sequencing was to test whether ivuxolimab changed TCR sequence diversity and led to clonal T-cell expansion.

The trial excluded patients who had a history of autoimmune disease or who were on systemic immunosuppression. Peripheral blood for TCR sequencing was collected from all dose cohorts at baseline, on cycle 4 day 1, and on cycle 7 day 1. Samples came from an open-label, multicenter, first-in-human phase I dose-escalation trial of ivuxolimab. Adults with locally advanced or metastatic head and neck squamous cell, hepatocellular, melanoma or renal cell carcinoma were enrolled in the trial. Before TCR sequencing, CD4+ and CD8+ T cells were separately sorted from peripheral blood. For sequencing of the TCRbeta CDR3 region, genomic DNA was extracted from the sorted cells. The immunoSEQ Assay was used for sequencing of TCRbeta CDR3 regions. TCRdb provides this immuneACCESS table in a form limited to in-frame rearrangements. Some clones are lacking; in checked studies, under half of them reflect an unresolved V gene, and why the rest are absent is not known. The sample includes roughly 70,000 clones, with roughly 88% observed a single time. Less than 0.65% of the sample rests with the top ten.

Findings and caveats that apply to the study as a whole: Clonal expansion of both CD4+ and CD8+ blood T cells was observed from baseline to week 6 at doses 0.1 to 3.0 mg/kg. Low levels of normalized T-cell clonal expansion were also seen in some patients who did not respond. In the 0.1-3.0 mg/kg groups, partial responders were among the patients with the lowest normalized peripheral clonal expansion, particularly in CD8+ T cells. After ivuxolimab, more expanded clones were found on average in CD8+ T cells than in CD4+ T cells. The antigen specificity of the clonally expanded peripheral T cells was not determined.

According to the germline V gene (reference sequence), CDR1 reads SEHNR and CDR2 reads FQNEAQ. From the cysteine through the phenylalanine, the CDR3 covers 17 amino acids. Only CDR3 DNA remains: 51 bases, in frame from the first base. V and J are truncated by 6 bases and 3 bases respectively, leaving an intervening sequence of 21 bases. The sequenced sample was CD4+ or CD8+ T cells sorted from blood, obtained in a trial of the OX40 agonist ivuxolimab. The sequence came from an adult with an advanced solid tumor such as melanoma, head and neck, liver or kidney cancer. The V and J segments used are TRBV7-9 and TRBJ1-3; perhaps TRBD1 is the D gene, with 6 bases matching. The DNA sequence is TGTGCCAGCAGTCCGATCCAGGGGCTGGGTCTTGGAAACACCATATATTTT. The encoded protein is CASSPIQGLGLGNTIYF.